This entry concerns a single TCR beta chain. Antigen specificity is unknown. Around 0.55 micrograms of biopsy DNA per sample underwent TCRB immunosequencing. The assay was immunoSEQ multiplex PCR, and TCRdb's table has in-frame clones only and misses some. The table shows roughly 18,000 clones, with approximately 87% occurring only once. This entry is derived from a study of T cell repertoires in ileal Crohn's disease. For the study at large: Median disease duration was approximately eight years; about 35% smoked at surgery.

Patients were adults with ileal or ileocolonic Crohn's disease needing resection. Overall study results and limits: High-frequency clones were more common in sorted CD8 than CD4 cells.

Germline CDR1 reads SGDLS; CDR2 reads YYNGEE. The length of the CDR3 is 15 residues. The TCR sequence derives from an adult with Crohn's disease. V and J are TRBV9 and TRBJ2-5; perhaps TRBD2 as D (7 bases). The J call may not be correct, given that the DNA end is closer to TRBJ2-7. Sequences were obtained from ileal tissue. CDR3 protein: CASSPGWGGGYEQYF. In DNA form, the CDR3 reads TGTGCCAGCAGCCCAGGGTGGGGGGGCGGTTACGAGCAGTACTTC.